This T cell receptor (beta chain) was observed in a study of human T cells and chemical hapten exposure. Study-wide context: Sensitization was performed using 2% DPC on an approximately 2 cm by approximately 2 cm upper inner arm skin site. Small pooled library volume differences mainly caused per-sample TCR yield variation.

TCRdb re-analysed the RACE reads in MiXCR, keeping a single row per CDR3 protein. The sample contains about 80,000 distinct CDR3 sequences, around 10% of which appear only once. Study conclusions and caveats: Relative to controls, expanded TCRs formed significantly more large CDR3 similarity clusters. As the donors had alopecia, their immune response may differ from healthy people's.

This clonotype has only a few counts. Its antigen is currently unknown. Regarding time point: patch test 2, 6 weeks after DPC sensitization. Treatment reported: therapeutic diphenylcyclopropenone sensitization with weekly scalp DPC. Germline V gives CDR1 DFQATT, CDR2 SNEGSKA (reference sequence). Trimming at V came to 3 bases and at J to 3 bases, leaving 4 bases not matched to a gene. This CDR3 comprises 13 residues. This sequence was found in a man younger than 35 with alopecia areata. Some clones in this sample may be carry-over from other donors' samples. The source material was whole blood, sampled in connection with sensitization to the hapten diphenylcyclopropenone (DPC). The chain couples TRBV20-1 to TRBJ1-2; the match to TRBD1 covers 7 bases. The CDR3 protein is CSARSGGYYGYTF. In DNA, the CDR3 is TGCAGTGCTAGGTCAGGGGGGTACTATGGCTACACCTTC.